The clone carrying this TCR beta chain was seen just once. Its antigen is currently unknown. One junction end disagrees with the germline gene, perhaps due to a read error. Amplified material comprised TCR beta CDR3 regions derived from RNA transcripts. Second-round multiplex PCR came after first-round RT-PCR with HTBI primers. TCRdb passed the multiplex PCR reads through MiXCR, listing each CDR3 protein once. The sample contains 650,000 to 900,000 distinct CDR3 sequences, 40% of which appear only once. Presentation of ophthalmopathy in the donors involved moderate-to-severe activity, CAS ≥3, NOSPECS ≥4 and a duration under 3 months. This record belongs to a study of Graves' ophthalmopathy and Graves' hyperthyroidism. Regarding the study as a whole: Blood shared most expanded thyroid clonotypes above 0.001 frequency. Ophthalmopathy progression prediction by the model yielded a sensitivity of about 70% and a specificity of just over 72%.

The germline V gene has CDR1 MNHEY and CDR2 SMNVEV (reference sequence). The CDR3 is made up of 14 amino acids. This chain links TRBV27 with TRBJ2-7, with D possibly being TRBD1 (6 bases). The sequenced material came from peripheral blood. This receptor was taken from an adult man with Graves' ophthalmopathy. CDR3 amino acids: CASSIRGHSYGQYF. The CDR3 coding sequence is TGTGCCAGCAGTATCAGGGGACATAGCTACGGGCAGTACTTC.